The T cell receptor (beta chain) described here comes from a study of blood T cell repertoires in COVID-19. Study in general: Whether acute or convalescent, the COVID-19 samples came from the United States, Italy and Spain. From T cells, B-cell-depleted T cells, or PBMCs came the material, which was cDNA or gDNA.

Original methodology: Estimated nucleated cell counts came from reference gene primer amplification. Clones were sequenced by immunoSEQ multiplex PCR, and TCRdb holds only the in-frame ones, with some missing. V, J and clone size reflect that table, while D and trimming were determined from the DNA. The data contain roughly 340,000 clones, 90% to 95% of them singletons. The CDR3 length is 13 residues. Germline values: CDR1 SGHRS, CDR2 YFSETQ. V lost 4 bases and J 0 bases, leaving 5 bases between the germline ends. Sequenced sample: peripheral blood. The rearrangement links TRBV5-1 to TRBJ2-1; D remains ambiguous. This clonotype originated in a woman aged 18-35 years who had recovered from COVID-19. The CDR3 DNA follows: TGCGCCAGCAGCAGCAACTCCTACAATGAGCAGTTCTTC. Residues: CASSSNSYNEQFF.